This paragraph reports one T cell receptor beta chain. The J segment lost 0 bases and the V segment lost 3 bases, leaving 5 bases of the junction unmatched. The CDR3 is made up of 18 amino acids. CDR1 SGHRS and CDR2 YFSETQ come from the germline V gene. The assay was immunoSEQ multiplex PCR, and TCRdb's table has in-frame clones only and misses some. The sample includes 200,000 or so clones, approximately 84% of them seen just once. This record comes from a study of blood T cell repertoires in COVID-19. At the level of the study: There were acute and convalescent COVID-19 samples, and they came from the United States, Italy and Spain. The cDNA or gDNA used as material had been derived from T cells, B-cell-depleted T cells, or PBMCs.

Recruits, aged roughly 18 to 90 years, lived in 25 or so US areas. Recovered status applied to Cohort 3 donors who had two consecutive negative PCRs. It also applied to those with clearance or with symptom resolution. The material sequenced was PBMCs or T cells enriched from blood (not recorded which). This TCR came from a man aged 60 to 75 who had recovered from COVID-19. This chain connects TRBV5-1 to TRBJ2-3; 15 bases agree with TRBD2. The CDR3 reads CASSWGLAGGSSTDTQYF. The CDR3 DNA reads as TGCGCCAGCAGCTGGGGACTAGCGGGGGGTTCTAGCACAGATACGCAGTATTTT. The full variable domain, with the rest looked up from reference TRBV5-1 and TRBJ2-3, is KAGVTQTPRYLIKTRGQQVTLSCSPISGHRSVSWYQQTPGQGLQFLFEYFSETQRNKGNFPGRFSGRQFSNSRSEMNVSTLELGDSALYLCASSWGLAGGSSTDTQYFGPGTRLTVL.